This T cell receptor (beta chain) was sequenced for a study of T cell responses to AZD1222 COVID-19 vaccine. The study's findings and limits: Regions 160-218 and 743-854 held dominance among vaccine-associated CD4 TCRs, which spanned spike. Nearly half of spike-specific TCRs reportedly target unmutated variant regions. Baseline serology detected seropositivity in only a handful of AZD1222 recipients.

With 5 bases removed from V and 6 bases from J, the gap between germline ends came to 8 bases. This CDR3 spans 13 amino acids. The germline CDR1 and CDR2 sequences are SGHTA and FQGNSA. TCRdb's table, derived via immunoSEQ multiplex PCR, lists solely in-frame clones and lacks some. This sample has about 75,000 clones, with approximately 89% found just once. This clone has a handful of counts. Its cognate antigen is unknown. The V gene is TRBV7-2, the J gene TRBJ1-6; unclear D gene. The clonotype originates from an adult who received the MenACWY meningococcal vaccine as a control. Source: peripheral blood, taken 28 days after the second dose of the MenACWY control vaccine. The CDR3 DNA reads as TGTGCCAGCAGCCCGTCCCTTAATTCACCCCTCCACTTT. As protein: CASSPSLNSPLHF.